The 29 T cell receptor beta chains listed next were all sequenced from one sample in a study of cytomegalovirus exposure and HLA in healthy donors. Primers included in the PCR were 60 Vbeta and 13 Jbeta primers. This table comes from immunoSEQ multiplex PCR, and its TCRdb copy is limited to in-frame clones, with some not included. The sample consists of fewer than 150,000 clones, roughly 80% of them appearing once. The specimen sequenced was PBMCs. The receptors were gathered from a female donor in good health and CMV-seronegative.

This chain's CDR3 is CASSLYTSGYTF. CDR3 nucleotides: TGTGCCAGCAGCTTGTACACCTCTGGCTACACCTTC. V usage is TRBV5-6 and J usage is TRBJ1-2; D is unresolved. V lost 1 base and J 7 bases, leaving 8 bases between the germline ends. The germline CDR1 and CDR2 sequences are SGHDT and YYEEEE. This CDR3 has 12 residues.

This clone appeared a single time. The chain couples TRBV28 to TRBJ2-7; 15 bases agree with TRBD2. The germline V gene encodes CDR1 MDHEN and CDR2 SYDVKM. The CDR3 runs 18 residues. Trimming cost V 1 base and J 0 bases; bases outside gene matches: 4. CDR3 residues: CASSLLGLAGGSSYEQYF. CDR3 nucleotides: TGTGCCAGCAGTTTATTGGGACTAGCGGGAGGTAGCTCCTACGAGCAGTACTTC.

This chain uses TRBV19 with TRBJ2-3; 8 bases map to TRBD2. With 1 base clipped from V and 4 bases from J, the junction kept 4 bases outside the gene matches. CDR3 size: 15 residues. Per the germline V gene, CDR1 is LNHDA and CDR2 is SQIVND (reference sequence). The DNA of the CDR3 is TGTGCCAGTAGTATAGGGGGACTAGATTCAGATACGCAGTATTTT. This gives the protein CASSIGGLDSDTQYF.

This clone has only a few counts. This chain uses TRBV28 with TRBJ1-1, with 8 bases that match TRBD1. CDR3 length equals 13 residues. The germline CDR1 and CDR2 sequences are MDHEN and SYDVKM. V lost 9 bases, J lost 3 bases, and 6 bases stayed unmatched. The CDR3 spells CASRTTGDTEAFF. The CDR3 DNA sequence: TGTGCCAGTCGCACGACAGGGGACACTGAAGCTTTCTTT.

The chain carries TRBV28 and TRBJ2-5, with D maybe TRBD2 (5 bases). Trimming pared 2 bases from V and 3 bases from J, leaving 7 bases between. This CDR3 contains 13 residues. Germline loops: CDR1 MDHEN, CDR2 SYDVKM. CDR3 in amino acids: CASSLPAEETQYF. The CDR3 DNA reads TGTGCCAGCAGTTTACCAGCGGAAGAGACCCAGTACTTC.

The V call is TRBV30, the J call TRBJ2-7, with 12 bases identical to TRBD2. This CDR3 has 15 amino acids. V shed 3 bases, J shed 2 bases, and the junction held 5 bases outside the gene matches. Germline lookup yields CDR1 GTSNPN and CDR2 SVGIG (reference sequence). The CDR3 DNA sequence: TGTGCCTGGAGCGGGGGACTAGCGGGTACCTACGAGCAGTACTTC. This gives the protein CAWSGGLAGTYEQYF.

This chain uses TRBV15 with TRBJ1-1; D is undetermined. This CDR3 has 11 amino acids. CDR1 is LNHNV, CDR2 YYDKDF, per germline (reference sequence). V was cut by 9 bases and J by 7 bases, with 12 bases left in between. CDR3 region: CATKIGGEAFF. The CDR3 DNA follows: TGTGCCACGAAGATCGGCGGTGAAGCTTTCTTT.

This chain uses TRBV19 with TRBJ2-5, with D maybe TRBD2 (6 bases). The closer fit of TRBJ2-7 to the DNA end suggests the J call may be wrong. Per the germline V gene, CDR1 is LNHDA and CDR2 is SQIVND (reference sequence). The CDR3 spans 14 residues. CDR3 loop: CASSIGSPPYEQYF. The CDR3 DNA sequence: TGTGCCAGTAGTATCGGGAGCCCTCCCTACGAGCAGTACTTC.

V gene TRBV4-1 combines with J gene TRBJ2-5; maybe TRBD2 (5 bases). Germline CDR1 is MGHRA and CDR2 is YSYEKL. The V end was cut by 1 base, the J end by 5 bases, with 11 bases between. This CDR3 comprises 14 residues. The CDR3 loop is CASSQANSGETQYF. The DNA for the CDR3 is TGCGCCAGCAGCCAAGCTAACTCGGGGGAGACCCAGTACTTC.

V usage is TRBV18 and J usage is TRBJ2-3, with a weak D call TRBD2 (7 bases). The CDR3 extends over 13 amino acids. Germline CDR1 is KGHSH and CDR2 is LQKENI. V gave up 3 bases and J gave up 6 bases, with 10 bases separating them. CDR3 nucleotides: TGTGCCAGCTCACCGGGGGGGCAGGATACGCAGTATTTT. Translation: CASSPGGQDTQYF.

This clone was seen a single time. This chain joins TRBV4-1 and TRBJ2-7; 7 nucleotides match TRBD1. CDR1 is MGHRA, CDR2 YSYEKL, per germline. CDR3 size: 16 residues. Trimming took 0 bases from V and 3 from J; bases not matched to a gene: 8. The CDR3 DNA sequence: TGCGCCAGCAGCCAAGACTGGACAGGAGATTACTACGAGCAGTACTTC. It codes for CASSQDWTGDYYEQYF.

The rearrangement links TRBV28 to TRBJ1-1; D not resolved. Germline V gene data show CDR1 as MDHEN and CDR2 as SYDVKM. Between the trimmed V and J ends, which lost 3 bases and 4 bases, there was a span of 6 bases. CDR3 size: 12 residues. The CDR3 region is CASSFSSTEAFF. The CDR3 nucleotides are TGTGCCAGCAGTTTCAGTTCCACTGAAGCTTTCTTT.

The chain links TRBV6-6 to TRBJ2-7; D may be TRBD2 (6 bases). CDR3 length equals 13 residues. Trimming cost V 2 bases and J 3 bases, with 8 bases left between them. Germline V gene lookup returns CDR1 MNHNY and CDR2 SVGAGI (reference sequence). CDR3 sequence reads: CASSYMRDYEQYF. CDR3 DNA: TGTGCCAGCAGTTACATGCGGGACTACGAGCAGTACTTC.

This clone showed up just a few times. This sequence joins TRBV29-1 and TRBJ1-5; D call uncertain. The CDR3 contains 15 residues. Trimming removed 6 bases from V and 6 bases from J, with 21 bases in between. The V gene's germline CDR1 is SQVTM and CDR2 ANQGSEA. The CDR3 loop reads CSVPRARLRLQPQHF. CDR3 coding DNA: TGCAGCGTCCCGAGGGCCAGGCTAAGACTTCAGCCCCAGCATTTT.

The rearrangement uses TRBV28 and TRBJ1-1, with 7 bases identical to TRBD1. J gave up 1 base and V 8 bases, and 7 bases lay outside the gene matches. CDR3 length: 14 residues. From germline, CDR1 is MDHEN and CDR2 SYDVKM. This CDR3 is CASQPEGANTEAFF. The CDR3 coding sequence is TGTGCCAGCCAACCAGAGGGGGCGAACACTGAAGCTTTCTTT.

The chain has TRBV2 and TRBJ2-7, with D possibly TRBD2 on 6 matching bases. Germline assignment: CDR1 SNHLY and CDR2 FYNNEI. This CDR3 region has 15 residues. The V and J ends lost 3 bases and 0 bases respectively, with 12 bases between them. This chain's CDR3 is CASSEDDGSSYEQYF. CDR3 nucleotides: TGTGCCAGCAGTGAGGACGACGGGAGCTCCTACGAGCAGTACTTC.

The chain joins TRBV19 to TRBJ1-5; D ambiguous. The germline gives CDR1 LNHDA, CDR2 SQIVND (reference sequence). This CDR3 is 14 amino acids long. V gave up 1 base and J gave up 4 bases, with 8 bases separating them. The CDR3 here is CASSIAQQNQPQHF. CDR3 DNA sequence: TGTGCCAGTAGTATAGCGCAACAGAATCAGCCCCAGCATTTT.

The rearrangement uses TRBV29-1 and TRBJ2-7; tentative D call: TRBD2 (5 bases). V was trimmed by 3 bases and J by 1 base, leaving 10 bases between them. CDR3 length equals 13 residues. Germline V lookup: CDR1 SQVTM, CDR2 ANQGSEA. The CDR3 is CSVEGPGSYEQYF. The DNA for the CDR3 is TGCAGCGTTGAGGGTCCGGGATCCTACGAGCAGTACTTC.

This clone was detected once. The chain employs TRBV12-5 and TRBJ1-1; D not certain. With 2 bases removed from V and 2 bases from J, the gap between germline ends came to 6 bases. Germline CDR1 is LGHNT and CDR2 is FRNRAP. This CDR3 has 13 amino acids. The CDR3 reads CASGLSGNTEAFF. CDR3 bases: TGTGCTAGTGGTTTGTCTGGCAACACTGAAGCTTTCTTT.

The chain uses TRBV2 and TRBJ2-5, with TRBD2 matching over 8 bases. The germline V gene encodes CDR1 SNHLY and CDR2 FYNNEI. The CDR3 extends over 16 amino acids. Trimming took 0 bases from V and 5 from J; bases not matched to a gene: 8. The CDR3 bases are TGTGCCAGCAGTGAAGCGCCGGTAGGCGGGGGGGAGACCCAGTACTTC. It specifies CASSEAPVGGGETQYF. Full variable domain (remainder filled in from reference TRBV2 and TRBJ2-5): EPEVTQTPSHQVTQMGQEVILRCVPISNHLYFYWYRQILGQKVEFLVSFYNNEISEKSEIFDDQFSVERPDGSNFTLKIRSTKLEDSAMYFCASSEAPVGGGETQYFGPGTRLLVL.

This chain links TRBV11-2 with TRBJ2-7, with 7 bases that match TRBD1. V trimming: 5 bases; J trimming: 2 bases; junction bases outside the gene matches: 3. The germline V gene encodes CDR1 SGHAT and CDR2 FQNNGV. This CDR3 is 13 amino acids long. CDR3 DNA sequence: TGTGCCAGCAGCCCCGGGACAGCCTACGAGCAGTACTTC. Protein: CASSPGTAYEQYF.

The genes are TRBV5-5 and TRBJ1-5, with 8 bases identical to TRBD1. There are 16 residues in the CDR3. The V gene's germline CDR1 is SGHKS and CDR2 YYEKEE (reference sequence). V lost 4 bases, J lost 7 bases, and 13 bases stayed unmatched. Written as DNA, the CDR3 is TGTGCCAGCAGCCCCCTGGGGACAGGAATGAACCAGCCCCAGCATTTT. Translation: CASSPLGTGMNQPQHF.

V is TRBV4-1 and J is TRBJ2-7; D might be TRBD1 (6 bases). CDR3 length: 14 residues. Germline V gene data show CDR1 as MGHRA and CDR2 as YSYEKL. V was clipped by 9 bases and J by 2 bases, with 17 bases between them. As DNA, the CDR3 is TGCGCCAGTTCCCCCGGGACACCCACCTACGAGCAGTACTTC. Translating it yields CASSPGTPTYEQYF.

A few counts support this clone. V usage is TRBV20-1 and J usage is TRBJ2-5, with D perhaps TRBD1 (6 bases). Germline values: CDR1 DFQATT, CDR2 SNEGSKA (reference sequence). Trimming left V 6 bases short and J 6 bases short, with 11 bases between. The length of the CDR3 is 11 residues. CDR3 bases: TGCAGTGCCCTACAGGGAAAGACCCAGTACTTC. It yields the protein CSALQGKTQYF.

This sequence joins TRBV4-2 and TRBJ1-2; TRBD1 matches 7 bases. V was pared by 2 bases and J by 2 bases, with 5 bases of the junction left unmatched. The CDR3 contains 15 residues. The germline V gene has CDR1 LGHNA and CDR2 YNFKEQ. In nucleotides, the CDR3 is TGTGCCAGCAGCCAAAATACAGGGGTCAACTATGGCTACACCTTC. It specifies CASSQNTGVNYGYTF.

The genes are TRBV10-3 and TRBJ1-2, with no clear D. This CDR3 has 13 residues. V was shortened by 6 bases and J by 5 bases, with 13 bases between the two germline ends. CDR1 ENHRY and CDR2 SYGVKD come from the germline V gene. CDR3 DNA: TGTGCCATCAGGAAGCAGGTTTGGTATGGCTACACCTTC. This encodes CAIRKQVWYGYTF.

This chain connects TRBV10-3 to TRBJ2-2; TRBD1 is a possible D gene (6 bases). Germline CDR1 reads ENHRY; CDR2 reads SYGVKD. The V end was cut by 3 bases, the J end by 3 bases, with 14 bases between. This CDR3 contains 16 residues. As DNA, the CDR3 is TGTGCCATCAGTGAATTCCGGGACATGCACACCGGGGAGCTGTTTTTT. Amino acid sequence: CAISEFRDMHTGELFF.

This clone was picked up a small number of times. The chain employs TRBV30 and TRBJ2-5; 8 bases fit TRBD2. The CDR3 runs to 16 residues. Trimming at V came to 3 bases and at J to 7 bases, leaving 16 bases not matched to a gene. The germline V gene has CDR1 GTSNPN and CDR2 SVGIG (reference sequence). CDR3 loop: CAWSEISGRGFWTQYF. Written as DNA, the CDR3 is TGTGCCTGGAGCGAGATATCCGGGAGGGGTTTTTGGACCCAGTACTTC.

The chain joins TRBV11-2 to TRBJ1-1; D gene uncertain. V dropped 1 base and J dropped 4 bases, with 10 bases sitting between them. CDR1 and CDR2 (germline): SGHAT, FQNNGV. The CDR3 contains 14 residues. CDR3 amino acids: CASSLATWATEAFF. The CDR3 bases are TGTGCCAGCAGCTTAGCCACGTGGGCCACTGAAGCTTTCTTT. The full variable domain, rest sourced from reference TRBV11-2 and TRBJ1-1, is EAGVAQSPRYKIIEKRQSVAFWCNPISGHATLYWYQQILGQGPKLLIQFQNNGVVDDSQLPKDRFSAERLKGVDSTLKIQPAKLEDSAVYLCASSLATWATEAFFGQGTRLTVV.